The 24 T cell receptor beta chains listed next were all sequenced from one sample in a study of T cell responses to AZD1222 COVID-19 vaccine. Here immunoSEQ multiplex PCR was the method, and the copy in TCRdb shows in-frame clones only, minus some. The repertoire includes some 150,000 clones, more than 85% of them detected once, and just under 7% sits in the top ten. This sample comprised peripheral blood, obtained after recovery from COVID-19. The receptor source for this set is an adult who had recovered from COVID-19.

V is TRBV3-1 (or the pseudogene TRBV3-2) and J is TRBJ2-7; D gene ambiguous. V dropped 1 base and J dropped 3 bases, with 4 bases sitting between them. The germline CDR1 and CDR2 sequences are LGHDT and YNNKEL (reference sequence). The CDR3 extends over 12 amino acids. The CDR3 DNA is TGTGCCAGCAGCCAAGTGAACTACGAGCAGTACTTC. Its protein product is CASSQVNYEQYF.

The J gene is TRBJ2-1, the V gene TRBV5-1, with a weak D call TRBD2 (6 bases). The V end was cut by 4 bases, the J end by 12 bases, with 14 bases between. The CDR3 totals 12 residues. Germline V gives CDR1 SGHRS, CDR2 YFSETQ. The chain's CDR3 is CASSPEGSPQFF. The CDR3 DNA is TGCGCCAGCAGCCCGGAGGGCAGCCCGCAGTTCTTC.

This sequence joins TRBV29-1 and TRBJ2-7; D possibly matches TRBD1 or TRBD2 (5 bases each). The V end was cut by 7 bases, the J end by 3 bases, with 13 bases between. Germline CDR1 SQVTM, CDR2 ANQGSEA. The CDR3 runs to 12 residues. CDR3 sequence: CSAGADFYEQYF. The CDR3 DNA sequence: TGCAGCGCCGGGGCCGACTTCTACGAGCAGTACTTC.

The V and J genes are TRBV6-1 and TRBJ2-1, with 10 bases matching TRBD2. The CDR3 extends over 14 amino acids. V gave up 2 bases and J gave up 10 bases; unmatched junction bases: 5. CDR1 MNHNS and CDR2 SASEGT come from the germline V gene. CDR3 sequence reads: CASSENTSGMEQFF. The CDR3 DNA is TGTGCCAGCAGTGAAAACACTAGCGGGATGGAGCAGTTCTTC.

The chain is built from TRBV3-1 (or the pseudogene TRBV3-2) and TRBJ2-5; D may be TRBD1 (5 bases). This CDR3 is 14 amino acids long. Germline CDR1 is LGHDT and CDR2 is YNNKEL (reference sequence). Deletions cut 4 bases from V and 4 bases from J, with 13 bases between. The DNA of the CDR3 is TGTGCCAGCAGCCCGCCCAGGGCAGGAGAGACCCAGTACTTC. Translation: CASSPPRAGETQYF.

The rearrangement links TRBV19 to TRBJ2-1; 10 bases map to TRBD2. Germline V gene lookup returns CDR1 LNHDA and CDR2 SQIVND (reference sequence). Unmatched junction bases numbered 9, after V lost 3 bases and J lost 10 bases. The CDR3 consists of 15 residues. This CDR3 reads CASSIEAGGPREQFF. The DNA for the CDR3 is TGTGCCAGTAGTATCGAAGCGGGAGGGCCGAGGGAGCAGTTCTTC.

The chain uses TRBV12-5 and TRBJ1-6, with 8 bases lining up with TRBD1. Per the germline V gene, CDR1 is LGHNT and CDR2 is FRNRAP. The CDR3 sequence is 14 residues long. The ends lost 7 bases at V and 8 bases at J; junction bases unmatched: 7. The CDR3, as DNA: TGTGCTAGTGCCCAGGACAGGGAGGATTCACCCCTCCACTTT. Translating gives CASAQDREDSPLHF.

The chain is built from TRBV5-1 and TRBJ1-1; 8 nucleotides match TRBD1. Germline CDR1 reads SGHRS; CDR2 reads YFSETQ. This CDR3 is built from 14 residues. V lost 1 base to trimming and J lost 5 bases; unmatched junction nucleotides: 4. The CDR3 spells CASSLWTGSTEAFF. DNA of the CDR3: TGCGCCAGCAGCTTGTGGACAGGGTCGACTGAAGCTTTCTTT.

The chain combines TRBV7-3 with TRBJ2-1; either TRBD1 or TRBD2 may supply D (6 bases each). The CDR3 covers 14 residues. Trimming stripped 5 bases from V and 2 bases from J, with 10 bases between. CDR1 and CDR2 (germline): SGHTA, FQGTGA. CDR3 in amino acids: CASSPGATYNEQFF. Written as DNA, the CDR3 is TGTGCCAGCAGCCCGGGGGCAACCTACAATGAGCAGTTCTTC.

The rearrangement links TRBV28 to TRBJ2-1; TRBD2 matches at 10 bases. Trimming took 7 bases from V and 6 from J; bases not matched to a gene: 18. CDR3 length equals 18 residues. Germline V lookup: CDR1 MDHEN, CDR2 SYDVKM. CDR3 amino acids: CASTSLPFSGRSTNEQFF. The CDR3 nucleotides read TGTGCCAGCACCTCTCTCCCCTTTAGCGGGAGGTCTACCAATGAGCAGTTCTTC. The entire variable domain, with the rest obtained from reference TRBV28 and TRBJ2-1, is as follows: DVKVTQSSRYLVKRTGEKVFLECVQDMDHENMFWYRQDPGLGLRLIYFSYDVKMKEKGDIPEGYSVSREKKERFSLILESASTNQTSMYLCASTSLPFSGRSTNEQFFGPGTRLTVL.

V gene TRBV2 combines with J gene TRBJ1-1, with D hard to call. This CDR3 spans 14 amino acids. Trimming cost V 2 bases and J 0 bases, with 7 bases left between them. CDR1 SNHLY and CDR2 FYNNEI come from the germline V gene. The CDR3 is CASSEPKMNTEAFF. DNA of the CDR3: TGTGCCAGCAGTGAACCAAAGATGAACACTGAAGCTTTCTTT.

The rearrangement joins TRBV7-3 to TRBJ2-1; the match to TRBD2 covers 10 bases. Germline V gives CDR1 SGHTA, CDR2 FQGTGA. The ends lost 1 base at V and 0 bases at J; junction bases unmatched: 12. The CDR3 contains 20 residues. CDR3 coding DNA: TGTGCCAGCAGCTTAAGTCCCCTAGCGGGAGCCTCCACCTCCTACAATGAGCAGTTCTTC. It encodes CASSLSPLAGASTSYNEQFF.

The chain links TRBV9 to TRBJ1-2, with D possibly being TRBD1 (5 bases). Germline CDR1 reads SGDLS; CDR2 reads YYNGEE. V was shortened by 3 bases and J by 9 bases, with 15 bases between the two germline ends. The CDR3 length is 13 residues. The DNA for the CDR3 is TGTGCCAGCAGCGACGGAGGGGCGTTAAGCTACACCTTC. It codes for CASSDGGALSYTF.

In DNA form, the CDR3 reads TGTGCCAGCAGTCCGACTAGCGGGGGCCCAGAAGATACGCAGTATTTT. Translation gives CASSPTSGGPEDTQYF. V usage is TRBV6-4 and J usage is TRBJ2-3; the match to TRBD2 covers 12 bases. This CDR3 spans 16 amino acids. Trimming took 5 bases from V and 5 from J; bases not matched to a gene: 8. Germline V CDR1 and CDR2: MRHNA, SNTAGT.

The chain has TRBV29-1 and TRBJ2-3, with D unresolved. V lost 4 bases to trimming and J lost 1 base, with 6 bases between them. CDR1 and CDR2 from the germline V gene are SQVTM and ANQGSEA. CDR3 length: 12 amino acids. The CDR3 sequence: CSVADGTDTQYF. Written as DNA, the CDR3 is TGCAGCGTTGCCGATGGCACAGATACGCAGTATTTT.

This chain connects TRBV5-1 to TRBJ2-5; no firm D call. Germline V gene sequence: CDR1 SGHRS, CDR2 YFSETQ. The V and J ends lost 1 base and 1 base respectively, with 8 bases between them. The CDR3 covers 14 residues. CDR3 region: CASSLMGTQETQYF. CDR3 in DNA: TGCGCCAGCAGCTTGATGGGAACCCAAGAGACCCAGTACTTC.

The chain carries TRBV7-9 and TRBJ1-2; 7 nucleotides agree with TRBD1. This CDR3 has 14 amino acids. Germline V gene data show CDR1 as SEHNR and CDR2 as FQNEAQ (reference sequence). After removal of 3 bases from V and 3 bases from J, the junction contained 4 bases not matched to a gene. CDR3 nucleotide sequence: TGTGCCAGCAGCTTTTCCAGGGGGGACTATGGCTACACCTTC. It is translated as CASSFSRGDYGYTF. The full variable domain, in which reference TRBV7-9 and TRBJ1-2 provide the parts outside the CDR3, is DTGVSQNPRHKITKRGQNVTFRCDPISEHNRLYWYRQTLGQGPEFLTYFQNEAQLEKSRLLSDRFSAERPKGSFSTLEIQRTEQGDSAMYLCASSFSRGDYGYTFGSGTRLTVV.

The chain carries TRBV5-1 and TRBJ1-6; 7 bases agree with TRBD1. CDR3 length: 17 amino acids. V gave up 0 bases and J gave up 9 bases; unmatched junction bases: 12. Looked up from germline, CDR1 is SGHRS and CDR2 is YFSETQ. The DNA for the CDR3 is TGCGCCAGCAGCTTGGTTGGAGGGGGCGCATCCAGTTCACCCCTCCACTTT. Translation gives CASSLVGGGASSSPLHF.

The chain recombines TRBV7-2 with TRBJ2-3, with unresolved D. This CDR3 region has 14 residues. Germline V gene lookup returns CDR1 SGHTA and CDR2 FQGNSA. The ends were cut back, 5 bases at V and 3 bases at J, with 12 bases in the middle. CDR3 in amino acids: CASSPDWGTDTQYF. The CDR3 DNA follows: TGTGCCAGCAGCCCAGACTGGGGTACAGATACGCAGTATTTT.

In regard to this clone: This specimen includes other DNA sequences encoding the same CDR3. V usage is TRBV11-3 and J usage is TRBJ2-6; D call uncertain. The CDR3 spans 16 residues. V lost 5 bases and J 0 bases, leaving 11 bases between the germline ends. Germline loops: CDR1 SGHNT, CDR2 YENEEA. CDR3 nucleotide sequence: TGTGCCAGCAGCCCAGACGGTAACTCTGGGGCCAACGTCCTGACTTTC. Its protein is CASSPDGNSGANVLTF.

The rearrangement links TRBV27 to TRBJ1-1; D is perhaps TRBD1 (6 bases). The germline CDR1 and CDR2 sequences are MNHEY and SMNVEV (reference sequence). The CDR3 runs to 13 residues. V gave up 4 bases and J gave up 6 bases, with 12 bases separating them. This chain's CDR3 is CASSYNRAAEAFF. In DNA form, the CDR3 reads TGTGCCAGCAGTTATAACAGGGCTGCTGAAGCTTTCTTT.

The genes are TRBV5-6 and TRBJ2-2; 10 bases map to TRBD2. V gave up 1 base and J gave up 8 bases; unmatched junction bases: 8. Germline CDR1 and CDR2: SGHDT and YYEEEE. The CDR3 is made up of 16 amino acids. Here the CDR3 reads CASSLQGLAKSGELFF. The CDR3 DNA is TGTGCCAGCAGCTTGCAGGGACTAGCGAAATCGGGGGAGCTGTTTTTT.

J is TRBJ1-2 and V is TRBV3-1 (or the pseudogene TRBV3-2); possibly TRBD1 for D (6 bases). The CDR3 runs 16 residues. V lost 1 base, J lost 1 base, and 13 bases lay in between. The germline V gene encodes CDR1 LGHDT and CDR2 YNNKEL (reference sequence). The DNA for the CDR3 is TGTGCCAGCAGCCAAGTATGGGCAGGGGTTAACTATGGCTACACCTTC. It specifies CASSQVWAGVNYGYTF.

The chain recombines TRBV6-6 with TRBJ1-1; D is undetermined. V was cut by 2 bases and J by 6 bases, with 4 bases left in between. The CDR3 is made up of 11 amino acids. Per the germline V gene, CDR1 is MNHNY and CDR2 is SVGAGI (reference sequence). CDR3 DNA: TGTGCCAGCAGTTACGGGTCTGAAGCTTTCTTT. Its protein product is CASSYGSEAFF.